This T cell receptor beta chain was sequenced in a study of cytomegalovirus exposure and HLA in healthy donors (dated by TCRdb to the late 2010s). Study-wide context: According to an earlier analysis of a few hundred of the donors, 150 million to 200 million T cells yielded approximately 120 million unique TCR beta sequences and approximately 280 Gb of sequence data. An early release covering about 600 HLA-typed donors comprised approximately 290 gigabases of sequencing data and approximately 80 million unique TCR sequences. Among the roughly 400 genotyped donors, approximately 77% belonged to the genetic ancestry cluster associated with self-reported Caucasian donors. The aim of the study was to test whether cataloging public T cell receptors could identify signatures of past pathogen exposure. The study used immunosequencing to profile the T cell repertoires of 670 or so subjects and linked those repertoires to cytomegalovirus serostatus. A separate validation cohort of approximately 130 different subjects was used in addition to the roughly 620-subject first cohort. The study combined high-throughput TCR immunosequencing, statistical association of individual TCRs with disease status, and machine learning to predict cytomegalovirus infection status. A later analysis re-analyzed previously published TCR beta repertoires from approximately 700 donors and added high-resolution HLA genotyping to study TCR occurrence patterns. Rather than drawing on any new phenotypic data, the later analysis identified candidate immune exposures from TCR beta sequences and the way those sequences occurred across donors. An earlier analysis of roughly 600 of the donors used high-throughput TCR beta sequencing to judge whether each TCR beta V gene segment behaved as functional or pseudogenic. Donor age, sex, ethnicity and CMV serostatus were collected together with the repertoire data. A later genetic analysis used genome-wide SNP genotypes for about three fifths of the 666 donors, treating that subset as a discovery cohort. All discovery cohort repertoires had been generated on a single sequencing platform. HLA typing covered class I and class II loci at four-digit resolution. Typing coverage varied by locus: roughly 629-640 donors for A, B, C, DRB1 and DQB1; some 520 for DQA1; about 600 for DPA1; about 450 for DPB1. Because of strong linkage in the cohort, roughly five DR-DQ haplotypes were treated as single units for association and clustering. Across about 370 genotyped donors of the cohort, an average of approximately 220,000 unique TCR beta nucleotide sequences per donor were sequenced, and 15% to 20% of those sequences were non-productive.

The protocol used for the library was the immunoSEQ multiplex PCR assay. For the multiplex PCR, a mixture combining 60 forward primers for TCR Vbeta segments and 13 reverse primers for TCR Jbeta segments was used. A multiplex PCR assay on genomic DNA amplified the CDR3 region of rearranged TCR beta genes. On the Illumina HiSeq System, the amplified TCR beta libraries were sequenced as 87-base-pair reads. Regarding the original processing steps: A later analysis counted around 72 million unique TCR beta chains across the 690 or so repertoires, and around 12 million of these chains were shared by at least two donors. To remove PCR and sequencing errors, raw reads were error-corrected and collapsed into unique sequences using a nearest-neighbor algorithm that merged closely related sequences. To assign V, D and J gene segments, CDR3 sequences were aligned to IMGT reference sequences. For a sequence to be retained, a match of at least six nucleotides to both a V gene segment and a J gene segment was required. A rearrangement was called productive if the CDR3 had no stop codons and remained in frame with V and J, and every other rearrangement was called non-productive. Following IMGT convention, CDR3 was defined as the stretch from the second conserved V-encoded cysteine to the conserved J-encoded phenylalanine. Sequences without an unambiguous match to a single V gene segment were excluded from the earlier analysis of about 630 of the donors. In an earlier analysis of almost 600 of the donors, a V segment was called functional when productive rearrangements were above 56.7%, and segregating when the standard deviation between donors exceeded 5%. To diagnose cytomegalovirus status from the catalog of TCR beta chain sequences, a statistical classification framework was built. In a later analysis, TCR nucleotide sequences were compared against IMGT/GENE-DB human TR gene sequences so that V and J genes could be assigned. A later analysis assigned CDR3 sequences and most-parsimonious VDJ recombination scenarios with the TCRdist pipeline. A later analysis defined each TCR beta chain by its CDR3 amino acid sequence plus V-gene family, and excluded reads lacking a unique V-gene family. A later analysis removed 550 to 650 highly shared, low-generation-probability nucleotide sequences to deal with suspected cross-contamination and a sequencing artifact. In a later analysis, a clonal expansion index for each public chain was calculated from normalized within-repertoire ranks of inferred template counts. Generation probabilities in a later analysis came from a VDJ recombination model fitted to out-of-frame rearrangements, and those results were checked against IGoR. In a later analysis, TCR-TCR, TCR-HLA and TCR-CMV co-occurrence was scored with hypergeometric tests, and a repertoire-size bias correction was applied to TCR pairs. False discovery rates were estimated in a later analysis by permuting HLA or CMV assignments 20 times. A later analysis grouped co-occurring TCRs with DBSCAN, adding TCRdist sequence similarity when clustering within HLA-allele-positive subsets. Repertoires with fewer than 30,000 or more than 120,000 public chains, plus five repertoires with anomalous nucleotide sharing, were excluded from co-occurrence clustering. In TCRdb, the immuneACCESS table is reduced to in-frame sequences with V and J assigned. These tables do not hold every clone; where another copy was compared, an unresolved V gene accounts for under half, and the others remain unexplained. From that table come the V and J calls and clone size; the DNA was used to work out D and trimming. The sample includes over 110,000 clones, with roughly 80% observed a single time. The ten most abundant clones make up 8.8% of the sample.

This clone was counted once. The target of this receptor is not known. It has no much larger one-base neighbor in the sample; base qualities were not kept. Relative to germline, V is missing 4 bases and J is missing 3 bases, with 7 bases of the junction outside any gene match. According to the germline V gene, CDR1 reads SGHVS and CDR2 reads FQNEAQ. The CDR3 contains 16 residues, cysteine and phenylalanine counted. Of all the DNA, just the CDR3 is kept, 48 bases in frame from base 1. The cohort consisted of some 670 healthy bone marrow donors. All cohort members were sampled while nominally healthy, although unrecorded immune exposures were likely present. The donor tested CMV seropositive and was one of the 289 seropositive cohort members. Every donor gave a peripheral blood sample, and the peripheral blood mononuclear cells from that sample were used for TCR beta sequencing. The Qiagen DNeasy Blood Extraction Kit was used to extract genomic DNA from the blood cell samples.

The investigation overall reported the following: The earlier analysis of some 560 of the donors excluded 15 to 20 rarely observed V segments, including chromosome 9 orphons, because counts were too low. The study gave a list of 150 to 200 TCR beta chains associated with cytomegalovirus. An association between a missense DCLRE1C variant and V-gene and J-gene trimming of TCR beta chains was found in a later genetic analysis and replicated in an independent cohort. Specific HLA alleles were associated with 16,951 TCR beta sequences at a false discovery rate of 0.05 in a later analysis. In a later analysis, the rate of TCR association differed among HLA loci, with DRB1 alleles having the most associated TCRs and HLA-C alleles having the fewest. The authors suggested that the approach could potentially be generalized to other disease states and immunological phenotypes. Only TCR beta chains were sequenced in this cohort, and the absence of alpha or paired-chain data limited detectable features. A later analysis found that HLA-associated TCR beta chains were more clonally expanded and had lower generation probabilities than equally common non-associated chains. A later genetic analysis reported fewer N-insertions in productive TCRs among donors in an Asian-associated ancestry cluster than the roughly 700-donor mean. A later analysis reported that several top co-occurrence clusters appeared linked to parvovirus B19, influenza, CMV and Epstein-Barr virus. Correlated functional status among segregating V segments might be attributable to linkage disequilibrium, but an unknown experimental factor could not be ruled out. HLA typing was unavailable for some donors at each locus, so association tests used only the typed subset. For the cohort, immune exposure information was limited to CMV serostatus. A group of highly shared sequence variants was considered likely to be a technical artifact of the sequencing pipeline. When HLA alleles, especially DR and DQ, strongly co-occurred, attributing TCR associations to individual alleles was difficult. Sequencing depth was assumed to be roughly uniform across donors in the presence/absence analyses, though that assumption may not hold. Because the 87-base-pair reads could not distinguish some IMGT-functional V segments, including TRBV6-2 and TRBV6-3, those segments were excluded. Most CMV-associated TCR beta chains appeared to be HLA-restricted in a later analysis, and the HLA associations seemed to be driven largely by CMV exposure. In an earlier analysis of more than 450 of the donors, most TCR beta V segments were observed in productive rearrangements about 87% or about 30% of the time, broadly matching IMGT annotations. Three of the identified cytomegalovirus-associated TCR beta chains were confirmed in vitro to be specific for cytomegalovirus antigens. In both the original and validation cohorts, the classifier was reported to diagnose cytomegalovirus status with high specificity and sensitivity. A further reported finding was that TCR beta sequences accurately predicted the HLA-A and HLA-B alleles for most subjects in the first cohort. Most TCR sequences were observed very rarely across donors, whereas some public TCRs were present in many individuals.

This chain is built from TRBV7-8 and TRBJ2-5, with TRBD2 matching 11 junction bases. Sequenced material: PBMCs. This clonotype was sampled from a woman aged 50 to 60 in good health and CMV-seropositive. The CDR3 reads as follows: CASSYALAGGEETQYF. The DNA sequence follows: TGTGCCAGCAGCTATGCTCTAGCGGGGGGAGAAGAGACCCAGTACTTC.